Listed below are T cell receptor beta chains from one sample, sequenced in a study of blood T cells in healthy people across ages. TCRdb reprocessed the 5' RACE reads via MiXCR and lists one record per CDR3 protein. The sample carries around 1.5 million distinct CDR3 sequences, approximately 32% recorded once. Sequenced material: blood. The receptors come from a woman aged 25 to 39 in good health. The CDR3 runs from the conserved cysteine through the conserved F or W. Fields, in order: D gene, V gene, J gene, clone size, CDR3 DNA, CDR3 protein. A D gene is named only where the DNA matches it firmly. Size is omitted from some rows. Given values are once, few, many or a class for expanded clones.

d_call: NA; v_call: TRBV4-1; j_call: TRBJ2-3; clone_size: NA; cdr3_nt: TGCGCCAGCAGCCAACAGTCCCCCGGGGGCGCAGTAACAGATACGCAGTATTTT; cdr3_aa: CASSQQSPGGAVTDTQYF
d_call: NA; v_call: TRBV6-6; j_call: TRBJ2-7; clone_size: few; cdr3_nt: TGTGCCAGCAGTTGCTCGGCAGGGGAGACCTACGAGCAGTACTTC; cdr3_aa: CASSCSAGETYEQYF
d_call: TRBD1; v_call: TRBV7-9; j_call: TRBJ2-5; clone_size: NA; cdr3_nt: TGTGCCAGCAGCTTAATCGCCGGGACAGGAGCAGAGACCCAGTACTTC; cdr3_aa: CASSLIAGTGAETQYF
d_call: NA; v_call: TRBV2; j_call: TRBJ1-5; clone_size: NA; cdr3_nt: TGTGCCAGCAGTGAAGCGCAGGGTTGGAATCAGCCCCAGCATTTT; cdr3_aa: CASSEAQGWNQPQHF
d_call: NA; v_call: TRBV20-1; j_call: TRBJ2-7; clone_size: NA; cdr3_nt: TGCAGTGCTAGGATGGGCAGCTCCTACGAGCAGTACTTC; cdr3_aa: CSARMGSSYEQYF
d_call: NA; v_call: TRBV11-2; j_call: TRBJ1-6; clone_size: NA; cdr3_nt: TGTGCCAGCAGCTTAGGACGGGGGATACATAATCCACCCCTCCACTTT; cdr3_aa: CASSLGRGIHNPPLHF
d_call: NA; v_call: TRBV12-3/TRBV12-4; j_call: TRBJ1-1; clone_size: NA; cdr3_nt: TGTGCCAGCAGTTTACAGCTCAGGACAGCTGCTTTCTTT; cdr3_aa: CASSLQLRTAAFF
d_call: NA; v_call: TRBV20-1; j_call: TRBJ2-3; clone_size: few; cdr3_nt: TGCAGTGCTTTCCAGTTTAAGAGAGCGGAGGGAGATACGCAGTATTTT; cdr3_aa: CSAFQFKRAEGDTQYF
d_call: TRBD1; v_call: TRBV7-9; j_call: TRBJ2-7; clone_size: many; cdr3_nt: TGTGCCAGCAGCTTACAGGGGGCCGAGCAGTACTTC; cdr3_aa: CASSLQGAEQYF
d_call: NA; v_call: TRBV5-6; j_call: TRBJ2-3; clone_size: few; cdr3_nt: TGTGCCAGCAGCCGGACCGATAGAGGGAATACAGATACGCAGTATTTT; cdr3_aa: CASSRTDRGNTDTQYF
d_call: TRBD2; v_call: TRBV4-2; j_call: TRBJ2-1; clone_size: NA; cdr3_nt: TGTGCCAGCAGCCAAGATCCTAGCGGGGGTTACAATGAGCAGTTCTTC; cdr3_aa: CASSQDPSGGYNEQFF
d_call: NA; v_call: TRBV3-1; j_call: TRBJ2-1; clone_size: many; cdr3_nt: TGTGCCAGCAGCCAAGATGTACTAGCTTACAATGAGCAGTTCTTC; cdr3_aa: CASSQDVLAYNEQFF
d_call: NA; v_call: TRBV29-1; j_call: TRBJ2-1; clone_size: many; cdr3_nt: TGCAGCGTGGAAGTCTCCTACAATGAGCAGTTCTTC; cdr3_aa: CSVEVSYNEQFF
d_call: NA; v_call: TRBV5-1; j_call: TRBJ2-7; clone_size: few; cdr3_nt: TGCGCCAGCAGCGCGCCGGCGGCAGGGGTCTACGAGCAGTACTTC; cdr3_aa: CASSAPAAGVYEQYF
d_call: TRBD2; v_call: TRBV5-5; j_call: TRBJ2-7; clone_size: NA; cdr3_nt: TGTGCCAGCAGCCTGGGCGGGACTAGCGGGAGTATCTACGAGCAGTACTTC; cdr3_aa: CASSLGGTSGSIYEQYF
d_call: NA; v_call: TRBV5-1; j_call: TRBJ2-2; clone_size: NA; cdr3_nt: TGCGCCAGCAGTGACCAGGGGGGTCCCGGGGAGCTGTTTTTT; cdr3_aa: CASSDQGGPGELFF
d_call: TRBD2; v_call: TRBV10-2; j_call: TRBJ2-1; clone_size: NA; cdr3_nt: TGCGCCAGCAGTGAGGGACTAGCGGGCCATGAGCAGTTCTTC; cdr3_aa: CASSEGLAGHEQFF
d_call: NA; v_call: TRBV7-2; j_call: TRBJ2-7; clone_size: NA; cdr3_nt: TGTGCCAGCAGCTTACAGGGGCGGAGGGAGTACGAGCAGTACTTC; cdr3_aa: CASSLQGRREYEQYF
d_call: NA; v_call: TRBV20-1; j_call: TRBJ1-4; clone_size: NA; cdr3_nt: TGCAGTGCAAGGACATCGGGGGCAAGTGGTGAAAAACTGTTTTTT; cdr3_aa: CSARTSGASGEKLFF
d_call: NA; v_call: TRBV20-1; j_call: TRBJ1-2; clone_size: few; cdr3_nt: TGCAGTGCCGTCAAAATGGGCCCGTATTTTAACTATGGCTACACCTTC; cdr3_aa: CSAVKMGPYFNYGYTF
d_call: NA; v_call: TRBV15; j_call: TRBJ2-1; clone_size: NA; cdr3_nt: TGTGCCACCTCATGGAGGGCGTCATCCTACAATGAGCAGTTCTTC; cdr3_aa: CATSWRASSYNEQFF
d_call: NA; v_call: TRBV28; j_call: TRBJ2-6; clone_size: NA; cdr3_nt: TGTGCCAGAAAAAAACCTCAGGGGCCTGGGGCCAACGTCCTGACTTTC; cdr3_aa: CARKKPQGPGANVLTF
d_call: NA; v_call: TRBV20-1; j_call: TRBJ2-1; clone_size: many; cdr3_nt: TGCAGTGCTACCTCTTTCCGGGGGGCGGTGAATGAGCAGTTCTTC; cdr3_aa: CSATSFRGAVNEQFF
d_call: NA; v_call: TRBV30; j_call: TRBJ2-3; clone_size: NA; cdr3_nt: TGTGCCTGGAATGGGGTCTTGAGCACAGATACGCAGTATTTT; cdr3_aa: CAWNGVLSTDTQYF
d_call: TRBD1; v_call: TRBV12-3/TRBV12-4; j_call: TRBJ2-7; clone_size: few; cdr3_nt: TGTGCCAGCAGTTTTGGGACAGGGGCCCTCTACGAGCAGTACTTC; cdr3_aa: CASSFGTGALYEQYF
d_call: TRBD2; v_call: TRBV7-8; j_call: TRBJ2-7; clone_size: once; cdr3_nt: TGTGCCAGCAGCTTAGAAGCGGGAGCCGGCTACGAGCAGTACTTC; cdr3_aa: CASSLEAGAGYEQYF
d_call: TRBD2; v_call: TRBV20-1; j_call: TRBJ2-5; clone_size: NA; cdr3_nt: TGCAGCGGGGGGGGCCAAGAGACCCAGTACTTC; cdr3_aa: CSGGGQETQYF
d_call: NA; v_call: TRBV3-1; j_call: TRBJ2-3; clone_size: NA; cdr3_nt: TGTGCCAGCAGCCAAGGTGGCGGGACATCTAGCACAGATACGCAGTATTTT; cdr3_aa: CASSQGGGTSSTDTQYF
d_call: NA; v_call: TRBV13; j_call: TRBJ2-1; clone_size: few; cdr3_nt: TGTGCCAGCAGTACAGACAGTGACAATGAGCAGTTCTTC; cdr3_aa: CASSTDSDNEQFF
d_call: NA; v_call: TRBV6-5; j_call: TRBJ1-5; clone_size: NA; cdr3_nt: TGTGCCAGTGGTAAGAATAGCAATCAGCCCCAGCATTTT; cdr3_aa: CASGKNSNQPQHF
d_call: TRBD1; v_call: TRBV20-1; j_call: TRBJ1-2; clone_size: many; cdr3_nt: TGCAGTGCCGGGACAGCACAAAAACTACTATATGGCTACACCTTC; cdr3_aa: CSAGTAQKLLYGYTF
d_call: NA; v_call: TRBV9; j_call: TRBJ2-1; clone_size: many; cdr3_nt: TGTGCCAGCAGCGTAGCGGGACTCCTCTACAATGAGCAGTTCTTC; cdr3_aa: CASSVAGLLYNEQFF
d_call: NA; v_call: TRBV7-2; j_call: TRBJ2-3; clone_size: many; cdr3_nt: TGTGCCAGCAGCCCTCTGCTCGGGTTCTCAGATACGCAGTATTTT; cdr3_aa: CASSPLLGFSDTQYF
d_call: NA; v_call: TRBV12-3/TRBV12-4; j_call: TRBJ2-1; clone_size: few; cdr3_nt: TGTGCCAGCAGTCTCGGGACGGTCAACAATGAGCAGTTCTTC; cdr3_aa: CASSLGTVNNEQFF
d_call: NA; v_call: TRBV9; j_call: TRBJ2-7; clone_size: few; cdr3_nt: TGTGCCAGCAGCGTAGGAGACAGTCCCTCCTACGAGCAGTACTTC; cdr3_aa: CASSVGDSPSYEQYF
d_call: TRBD1; v_call: TRBV2; j_call: TRBJ1-5; clone_size: few; cdr3_nt: TGTGCCAGCAGGGGGGACAGGGGGCTAGGCCAGCCCCAGCATTTT; cdr3_aa: CASRGDRGLGQPQHF
d_call: TRBD2; v_call: TRBV10-3; j_call: TRBJ2-3; clone_size: few; cdr3_nt: TGTGCCATCAGTGGTGGGACTAGCGAGACTCCCGGGAGCACAGATATGCAGTATTTT; cdr3_aa: CAISGGTSETPGSTDMQYF
d_call: NA; v_call: TRBV30; j_call: TRBJ1-5; clone_size: few; cdr3_nt: TGTGCCTGGAGTGTGGCGAGTAATCAGCCCCAGCATTTT; cdr3_aa: CAWSVASNQPQHF
d_call: TRBD1; v_call: TRBV7-9; j_call: TRBJ1-2; clone_size: NA; cdr3_nt: TGTGCCAGCAGGTCAAAGACAGGGAACGTCTATGGCTACACCTTC; cdr3_aa: CASRSKTGNVYGYTF
d_call: TRBD2; v_call: TRBV9; j_call: TRBJ2-1; clone_size: few; cdr3_nt: TGTGCCAGCAGCGCCCGAACCGGGACTAGCAACAATGAGCAGTTCTTC; cdr3_aa: CASSARTGTSNNEQFF
d_call: NA; v_call: TRBV6-1; j_call: TRBJ2-7; clone_size: NA; cdr3_nt: TGTGCCAGCAGTGCCCGGGACACCTACGAGCAGTACTTC; cdr3_aa: CASSARDTYEQYF
d_call: NA; v_call: TRBV10-3; j_call: TRBJ2-3; clone_size: few; cdr3_nt: TGTGCCAATGGACCAGGGGATACGCAGTATTTT; cdr3_aa: CANGPGDTQYF
d_call: TRBD1; v_call: TRBV4-1; j_call: TRBJ1-2; clone_size: NA; cdr3_nt: TGCGCCAGCAGCTCGACAGGGGGAGAGGGCTACACCTTC; cdr3_aa: CASSSTGGEGYTF
d_call: NA; v_call: TRBV5-6; j_call: TRBJ2-6; clone_size: NA; cdr3_nt: TGTGCCAGCAGCTTTTGGACGTCTGGGGCCAACGTCCTGACTTTC; cdr3_aa: CASSFWTSGANVLTF
d_call: NA; v_call: TRBV10-3; j_call: TRBJ2-1; clone_size: NA; cdr3_nt: TGTGCCATCAGTGCAGGCGATGAGCAGTTCTTC; cdr3_aa: CAISAGDEQFF
d_call: NA; v_call: TRBV3-1; j_call: TRBJ2-2; clone_size: NA; cdr3_nt: TGTGCCAGCAGCCAAGATCCGACCTTGGAGGACAGTTCAGTTTCCGGGGAGCTGTTTTTT; cdr3_aa: CASSQDPTLEDSSVSGELFF
d_call: TRBD1; v_call: TRBV12-3/TRBV12-4; j_call: TRBJ1-6; clone_size: many; cdr3_nt: TGTGCCAGCGGACTCAGGGGGCTCGGTTCACCCCTCCACTTT; cdr3_aa: CASGLRGLGSPLHF
d_call: TRBD1; v_call: TRBV12-3/TRBV12-4; j_call: TRBJ2-7; clone_size: NA; cdr3_nt: TGTGCCAGCAGTTCTTCAGGGGGCTCCGATGAGCAGTACTTC; cdr3_aa: CASSSSGGSDEQYF
d_call: TRBD1; v_call: TRBV7-2; j_call: TRBJ1-2; clone_size: NA; cdr3_nt: TGTGCCAGCAGCGCCTTGACAGGGTTGGGCTACACCTTC; cdr3_aa: CASSALTGLGYTF
d_call: NA; v_call: TRBV25-1; j_call: TRBJ2-3; clone_size: NA; cdr3_nt: TGTGCCAGCAGTAGGGGTGCTACGCAGTATTTT; cdr3_aa: CASSRGATQYF
d_call: TRBD1; v_call: TRBV5-1; j_call: TRBJ2-1; clone_size: NA; cdr3_nt: TGCGCCAGCAGCTTGCTCGGACAGGGGTTCGGTGAGCAGTTCTTC; cdr3_aa: CASSLLGQGFGEQFF
d_call: TRBD2; v_call: TRBV12-5; j_call: TRBJ2-1; clone_size: NA; cdr3_nt: TGTGCTAGTCAAAGCGGGAGCTATAATGAGCAGTTCTTC; cdr3_aa: CASQSGSYNEQFF